One and the same sample provided the 17 T cell receptor beta chains below, sequenced in a study of blood T cell repertoires in COVID-19. Clones were sequenced by immunoSEQ multiplex PCR, and TCRdb holds only the in-frame ones, with some missing. This sample carries some 350,000 clones, approximately 89% of them seen once, and the ten largest clones take more than 3%. Material for sequencing was peripheral blood. The source of these receptors is a woman in her late teens or twenties who had recovered from COVID-19.

V usage is TRBV11-2 and J usage is TRBJ1-1; tentative D call: TRBD1 (5 bases). This CDR3 is built from 15 residues. The V gene's germline CDR1 is SGHAT and CDR2 FQNNGV. V shed 1 base and J shed 2 bases, with 11 bases lying between them. The CDR3 bases are TGTGCCAGCAGCTTAGGACAGAACGGAAACACTGAAGCTTTCTTT. Residues: CASSLGQNGNTEAFF.

This sequence joins TRBV29-1 and TRBJ1-1, with 9 bases aligning to TRBD1. The length of the CDR3 is 16 residues. Trimming at V came to 0 bases and at J to 5 bases, leaving 10 bases not matched to a gene. Per the germline V gene, CDR1 is SQVTM and CDR2 is ANQGSEA. CDR3 nucleotides: TGCAGCGTTGAAGAGGGACAGGGCATTGTGGCGACTGAAGCTTTCTTT. Translating gives CSVEEGQGIVATEAFF.

The chain carries TRBV6-5 and TRBJ2-5; the match to TRBD2 covers 9 bases. The CDR3 runs 15 residues. The V segment lost 3 bases and the J segment 6 bases; nucleotides outside the gene matches: 8. In germline, CDR1 is MNHEY, CDR2 SVGAGI. The CDR3 bases are TGTGCCAGCAGTTATTCTAGCGGGATTGAAAAGACCCAGTACTTC. Translating it yields CASSYSSGIEKTQYF.

This chain links TRBV27 with TRBJ2-5; TRBD2 matches at 11 bases. The CDR3 is made up of 18 amino acids. The V gene end was trimmed by 0 bases and the J gene end by 2 bases; junction bases not matched to a gene: 8. Germline V gene sequence: CDR1 MNHEY, CDR2 SMNVEV (reference sequence). Written as DNA, the CDR3 is TGTGCCAGCAGTTTATCGTGGGCTAGCGGGAGGACACAAGAGACCCAGTACTTC. Translated: CASSLSWASGRTQETQYF.

The chain has TRBV28 and TRBJ1-4, with 10 positions matching TRBD1. Looked up from germline, CDR1 is MDHEN and CDR2 is SYDVKM. The junction had 7 bases not matched to a gene; V was cut back by 4 bases and J by 5 bases. The CDR3 covers 16 residues. The CDR3 spells CASSSHGTGVNEKLFF. The CDR3 nucleotides are TGTGCCAGCAGTTCACATGGGACAGGGGTGAATGAAAAACTGTTTTTT.

About this clone itself: The same CDR3 also results from other DNA sequences found in this sample. The V call is TRBV12-3 or TRBV12-4, the J call TRBJ2-1; no definite D call. Trimming stripped 3 bases from V and 4 bases from J, with 7 bases between. The CDR3 consists of 13 residues. The CDR3: CASSFSSYNEQFF. The CDR3 nucleotides read TGTGCCAGCAGTTTTAGCTCTTACAATGAGCAGTTCTTC.

The chain joins TRBV9 to TRBJ2-2; D is undetermined. There are 15 residues in the CDR3. Germline-derived CDR1 and CDR2 are SGDLS and YYNGEE. The ends were cut back, 0 bases at V and 9 bases at J, with 15 bases in the middle. The CDR3 DNA reads as TGTGCCAGCAGCGTAGGGTTGGGCACCTCAAGGGAGCTGTTTTTT. Translating gives CASSVGLGTSRELFF.

This CDR3 reads CASSFKGRNTEAFF. The CDR3 DNA is TGTGCCAGCAGCTTTAAAGGGAGAAACACTGAAGCTTTCTTT. This chain joins TRBV7-9 and TRBJ1-1; D is unclear. V lost 3 bases and J lost 2, with 10 bases in between. Germline loops: CDR1 SEHNR, CDR2 FQNEAQ (reference sequence). This CDR3 has 14 amino acids.

The CDR3 nucleotides read TGTGCCAGCAGGGGACAGCAGAACTATGGCTACACCTTC. Translated: CASRGQQNYGYTF. The chain has TRBV6-5 and TRBJ1-2, with TRBD1 matching over 7 bases. The CDR3 is made up of 13 amino acids. Unmatched junction bases numbered 3, after V lost 6 bases and J lost 2 bases. In germline, CDR1 is MNHEY, CDR2 SVGAGI.

The chain carries TRBV3-1 (or the pseudogene TRBV3-2) and TRBJ2-2; TRBD2 matches at 8 bases. Trimming cost V 3 bases and J 1 base; bases outside gene matches: 10. This CDR3 contains 18 residues. Germline V gene sequence: CDR1 LGHDT, CDR2 YNNKEL (reference sequence). As DNA, the CDR3 is TGTGCCAGCAGCCATAGGGGACTAGTCTCATGGAACACCGGGGAGCTGTTTTTT. Translating it yields CASSHRGLVSWNTGELFF.

The chain employs TRBV3-1 (or the pseudogene TRBV3-2) and TRBJ2-7, with D perhaps matching TRBD2 (6 bases). Trimming pared 6 bases from V and 1 base from J, leaving 10 bases between. Germline values: CDR1 LGHDT, CDR2 YNNKEL (reference sequence). This CDR3 region has 13 residues. CDR3 nucleotide sequence: TGTGCCAGCAGTAGCGGCGGATCCTACGAGCAGTACGTC. Amino acid sequence: CASSSGGSYEQYV.

This clone was detected once. The chain has TRBV6-6 and TRBJ2-1; 13 nucleotides line up with TRBD2. This CDR3 has 16 residues. Germline assignment: CDR1 MNHNY and CDR2 SVGAGI (reference sequence). The V gene end was trimmed by 5 bases and the J gene end by 6 bases; junction bases not matched to a gene: 7. The CDR3, as DNA: TGTGCCAGCAGTCGAGGGACTAGCGGGATAGGCAATGAGCAGTTCTTC. Amino acids: CASSRGTSGIGNEQFF.

The CDR3 here is CATRGSGANVLTF. The DNA for the CDR3 is TGTGCCACAAGGGGCTCTGGGGCCAACGTCCTGACTTTC. V and J are TRBV19 and TRBJ2-6; the D gene is possibly TRBD1 (5 bases). Germline V gene lookup returns CDR1 LNHDA and CDR2 SQIVND (reference sequence). This CDR3 contains 13 residues. With 10 bases removed from V and 0 bases from J, the gap between germline ends came to 7 bases.

V is TRBV10-3 and J is TRBJ1-6; tentative D call: TRBD1 (6 bases). Germline V gene lookup returns CDR1 ENHRY and CDR2 SYGVKD. The CDR3 runs 15 residues. V lost 3 bases, J lost 6 bases, and 12 bases lay in between. In DNA form, the CDR3 reads TGTGCCATCAGTGAAGAGGACAGATTTAATTCACCCCTCCACTTT. The encoded protein is CAISEEDRFNSPLHF.

This clone has only a few counts. This chain uses TRBV19 with TRBJ1-1, with D perhaps TRBD1 (6 bases). Per germline, CDR1 LNHDA and CDR2 SQIVND (reference sequence). The V gene lost 1 base and the J gene lost 5 bases, with 14 bases spanning the gap. This CDR3 has 15 amino acids. DNA for the CDR3: TGTGCCAGTAGTATAGGCGGGGGGCTGCGTACTGAAGCTTTCTTT. It translates to CASSIGGGLRTEAFF. Looking up the rest from reference TRBV19 and TRBJ1-1 gives the full variable domain: DGGITQSPKYLFRKEGQNVTLSCEQNLNHDAMYWYRQDPGQGLRLIYYSQIVNDFQKGDIAEGYSVSREKKESFPLTVTSAQKNPTAFYLCASSIGGGLRTEAFFGQGTRLTVV.

The chain employs TRBV2 and TRBJ2-7, with TRBD2 identical over 8 bases. Germline V gene data show CDR1 as SNHLY and CDR2 as FYNNEI. V was pared by 6 bases and J by 6 bases, with 16 bases of the junction left unmatched. This CDR3 comprises 16 residues. This CDR3 is CASSSYSVREGREQYV. CDR3 sequence (DNA): TGTGCCAGCAGCTCCTATAGCGTTCGGGAGGGCCGCGAGCAGTACGTC.

V is TRBV9 and J is TRBJ1-2; 7 positions match TRBD1. Germline lookup yields CDR1 SGDLS and CDR2 YYNGEE. This CDR3 spans 14 amino acids. The V segment lost 3 bases and the J segment 5 bases; nucleotides outside the gene matches: 7. The CDR3 loop reads CASSAFGTEYGYTF. The CDR3 DNA is TGTGCCAGCAGCGCATTCGGGACAGAATATGGCTACACCTTC.